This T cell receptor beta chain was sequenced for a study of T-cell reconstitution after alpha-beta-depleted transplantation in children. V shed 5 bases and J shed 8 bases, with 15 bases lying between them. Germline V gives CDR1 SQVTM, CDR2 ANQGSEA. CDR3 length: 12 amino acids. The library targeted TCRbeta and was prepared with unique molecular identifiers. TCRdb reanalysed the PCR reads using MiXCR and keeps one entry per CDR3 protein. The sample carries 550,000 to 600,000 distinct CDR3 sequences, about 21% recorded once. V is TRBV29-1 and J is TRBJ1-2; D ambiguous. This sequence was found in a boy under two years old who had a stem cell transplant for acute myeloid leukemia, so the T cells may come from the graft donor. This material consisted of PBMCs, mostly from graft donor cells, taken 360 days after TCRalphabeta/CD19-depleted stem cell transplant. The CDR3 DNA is TGCAGCGTTCCCGACGGAACGGGCGGCTACACCTTC. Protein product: CSVPDGTGGYTF.